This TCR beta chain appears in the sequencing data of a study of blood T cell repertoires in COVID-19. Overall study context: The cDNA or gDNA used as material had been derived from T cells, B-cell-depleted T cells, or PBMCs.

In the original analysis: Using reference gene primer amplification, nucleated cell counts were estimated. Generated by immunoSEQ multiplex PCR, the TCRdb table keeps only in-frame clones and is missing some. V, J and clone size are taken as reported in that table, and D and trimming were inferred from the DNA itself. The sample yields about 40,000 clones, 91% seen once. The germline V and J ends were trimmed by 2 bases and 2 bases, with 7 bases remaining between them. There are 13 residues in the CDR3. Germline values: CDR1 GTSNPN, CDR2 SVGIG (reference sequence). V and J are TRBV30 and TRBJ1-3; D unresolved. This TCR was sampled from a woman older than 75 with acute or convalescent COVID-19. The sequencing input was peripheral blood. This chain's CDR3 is CAWSFQAGNTIYF. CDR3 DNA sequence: TGTGCCTGGAGTTTTCAGGCTGGAAACACCATATATTTT. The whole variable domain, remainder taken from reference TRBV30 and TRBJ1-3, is SQTIHQWPATLVQPVGSPLSLECTVEGTSNPNLYWYRQAAGRGLQLLFYSVGIGQISSEVPQNLSASRPQDRQFILSSKKLLLSDSGFYLCAWSFQAGNTIYFGEGSWLTVV.